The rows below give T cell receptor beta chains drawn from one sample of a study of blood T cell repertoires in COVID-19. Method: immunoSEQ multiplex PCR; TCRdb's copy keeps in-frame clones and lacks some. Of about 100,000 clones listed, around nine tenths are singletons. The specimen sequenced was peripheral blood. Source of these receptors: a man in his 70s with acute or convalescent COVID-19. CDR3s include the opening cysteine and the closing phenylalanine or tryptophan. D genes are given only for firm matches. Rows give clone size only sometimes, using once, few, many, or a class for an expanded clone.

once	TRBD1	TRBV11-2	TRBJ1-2	TGTGCCAGCAGAAGGGGGCTTGGGGGCTACACCTTC	CASRRGLGGYTF
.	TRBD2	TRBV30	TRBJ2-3	TGTGCCTGGAGTTCGGGGGGGGGCACAGATACGCAGTATTTT	CAWSSGGGTDTQYF
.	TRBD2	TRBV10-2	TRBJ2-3	TGCGCCAGCAGTGAGTCTAAGGGACTAGCGTTTAGCACAGATACGCAGTATTTT	CASSESKGLAFSTDTQYF
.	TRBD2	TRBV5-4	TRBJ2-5	TGTGCCAGCAGCCCGAGACTAGCGGGAAGAGAGACCCAGTACTTC	CASSPRLAGRETQYF
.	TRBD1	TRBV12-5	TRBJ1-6	TGTGCTAGTGGTTTGGAGACAGGGAGCCTCTATAATTCACCCCTCCACTTT	CASGLETGSLYNSPLHF
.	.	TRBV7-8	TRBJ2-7	TGTGCCAGCAGCTTAGTTTCTCTAGACTACGAGCAGTACTTC	CASSLVSLDYEQYF
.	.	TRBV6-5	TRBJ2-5	TGTGCCAGCAGTTACTCGAGCCCCCCGGAGACCCAGTACTTC	CASSYSSPPETQYF
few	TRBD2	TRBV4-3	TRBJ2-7	TGCGCCAGCAGCCAAGACGCCACTAGCGGGTTTTCCTACGAGCAGTACTTC	CASSQDATSGFSYEQYF
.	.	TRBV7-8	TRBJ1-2	TGTGCCAGCGGTACAGCTAACTATGGCTACACCTTC	CASGTANYGYTF
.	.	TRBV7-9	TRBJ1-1	TGTGCCAGCATCCCCGGGGGGCCCACTGAAGCTTTCTTT	CASIPGGPTEAFF
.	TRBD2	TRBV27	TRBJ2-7	TGTGCCAGCAGTTTCGGGGGACTAGCGGGGCTTAGGCCCTACGAGCAGTACTTC	CASSFGGLAGLRPYEQYF
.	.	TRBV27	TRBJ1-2	TGTGCCAGCAGTACCCGCAGGGGAATAAATGGCTACACCTTC	CASSTRRGINGYTF
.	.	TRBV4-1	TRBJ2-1	TGCGCCAGCAGCCAAGAAGAGGGTAGGTACAATGAGCAGTTCTTC	CASSQEEGRYNEQFF
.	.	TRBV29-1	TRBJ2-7	TGCAGCGTTGAATCGGTGGACGAGCAGTACTTC	CSVESVDEQYF
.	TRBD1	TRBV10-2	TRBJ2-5	TGCGCCAGCCTGAAACAGGGGGAGACCCAGTACTTC	CASLKQGETQYF
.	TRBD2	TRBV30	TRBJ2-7	TGTGCCTCTAGCTGGGGGGGCTACGAGCAGTACTTC	CASSWGGYEQYF
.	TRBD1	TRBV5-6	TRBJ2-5	TGTGCCAGCAGCTCCCGGGACAGGGGGTACCAAGAGACCCAGTACTTC	CASSSRDRGYQETQYF
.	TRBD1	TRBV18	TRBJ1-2	TGTGCCAGCTCACCAACAGACAGGGGGCTTGGCTACACCTTC	CASSPTDRGLGYTF
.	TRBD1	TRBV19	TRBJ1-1	TGTGCCAGTAGTACCGGACAGGAATTCCGTGAAGCTTTCTTT	CASSTGQEFREAFF
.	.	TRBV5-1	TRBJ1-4	TGCGCCAGCAGCGGCCATGGACAGCCTAATGAAAAACTGTTTTTT	CASSGHGQPNEKLFF
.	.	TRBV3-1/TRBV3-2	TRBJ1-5	TGTGCCAGCAGCCAAGTTGCGGGAAATCAGCCCCAGCATTTT	CASSQVAGNQPQHF
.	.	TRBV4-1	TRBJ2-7	TGCGCCAGCAGCCCCTCCCTTGGACGGACTTACGAGCAGTACTTC	CASSPSLGRTYEQYF
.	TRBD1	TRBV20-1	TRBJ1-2	TGCAGTGCTAGTCCCCCGACAGGGGCCAACTATGGCTACACCTTC	CSASPPTGANYGYTF
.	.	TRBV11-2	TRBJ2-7	TGTGCCAGCAGGTACCCCGGGAACTCCTACGAGCAGTACTTC	CASRYPGNSYEQYF
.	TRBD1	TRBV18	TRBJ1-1	TGTGCCAGCTCACGTACAGGGGCCATGAACACTGAAGCTTTCTTT	CASSRTGAMNTEAFF
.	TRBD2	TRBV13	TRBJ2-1	TGTGCCAGCAGCTTATGGGCGGGGGGGCCCAATGAGCAGTTCTTC	CASSLWAGGPNEQFF
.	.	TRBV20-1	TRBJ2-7	TGCAGTGCTAGAGTGAGGCCCGAGCAGTACTTC	CSARVRPEQYF
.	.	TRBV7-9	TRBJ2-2	TGTGCCAGCAGGGCCGGGACACCCAACACCGGGGAGCTGTTTTTT	CASRAGTPNTGELFF
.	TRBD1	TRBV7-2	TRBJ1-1	TGTGCCAGCAGCTTAGGAACGACAGGGATCGTAGCTTTCTTT	CASSLGTTGIVAFF
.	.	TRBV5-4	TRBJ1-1	TGTGCCAGCAGCTTTGGATGGGAGTTGAACACTGAAGCTTTCTTT	CASSFGWELNTEAFF
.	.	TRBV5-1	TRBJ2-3	TGCGCCAGCAAACTTGGAGTATCGGGCACAGATACGCAGTATTTT	CASKLGVSGTDTQYF
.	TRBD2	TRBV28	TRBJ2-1	TGTGCCAGCATCCTAGCGGGAGCGGGCGATGAGCAGTTCTTC	CASILAGAGDEQFF
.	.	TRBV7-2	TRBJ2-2	TGTGCCAGCAGCATAGGACAGAACACCGGGGAGCTGTTTTTT	CASSIGQNTGELFF
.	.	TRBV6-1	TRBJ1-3	TGTGCCAGCAGAGAATTTGGGACAATCTCTGGAAACACCATATATTTT	CASREFGTISGNTIYF
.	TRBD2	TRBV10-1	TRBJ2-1	TGCGCCAGCAGTGACGGGCGGGGGGGCTCCTACAATGAGCAGTTCTTC	CASSDGRGGSYNEQFF
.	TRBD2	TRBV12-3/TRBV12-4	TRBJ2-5	TGTGCCAGCAGTTGGGGGGGAGAGACCCAGTACTTC	CASSWGGETQYF
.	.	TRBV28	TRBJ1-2	TGTGCCAGCAGAATACAGGCCGGGGGTGGCTACACCTTC	CASRIQAGGGYTF
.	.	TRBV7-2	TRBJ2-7	TGTGCCAGCAGCTTATATGGGGGAGGCGGGGAGCAGTACTTC	CASSLYGGGGEQYF
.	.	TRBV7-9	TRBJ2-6	TGTGCCAGCAGCTCCGGGTTGGGGGCCAACGTCCTGACTTTC	CASSSGLGANVLTF
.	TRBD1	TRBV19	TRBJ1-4	TGTGCCAGTAGTGAGGACAGGGGGGGTGAAAAACTGTTTTTT	CASSEDRGGEKLFF
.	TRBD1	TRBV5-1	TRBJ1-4	TGCGCCAGCAGTCCTTCCGGGACAGGGGGCGCAGGTGAAAAACTGTTTTTT	CASSPSGTGGAGEKLFF
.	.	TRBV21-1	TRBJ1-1	TGTGCCAGCAACTATTTAAGGGGGCTCGACACTGAAGCTTTCTTT	CASNYLRGLDTEAFF
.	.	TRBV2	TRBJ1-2	TGTGCCAGCAGGGAGGTTGGGCTCAGATATGGCTACACCTTC	CASREVGLRYGYTF
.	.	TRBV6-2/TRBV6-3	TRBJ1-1	TGTGCCAGCAGCGGAGAGTTGTACACTGAAGCTTTCTTT	CASSGELYTEAFF
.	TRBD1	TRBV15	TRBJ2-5	TGTGCCACCAGCAGGGACAGGGGGCGAGAGACCCAGTACTTC	CATSRDRGRETQYF
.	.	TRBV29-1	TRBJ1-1	TGCAGCGTTGTAGTAATGCCTGCAGCGGGCACTGAAGCTTTCTTT	CSVVVMPAAGTEAFF
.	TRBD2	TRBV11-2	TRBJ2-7	TGTGCCAGCAGCTTAGAAGGGCTAGCGGGAGCATTGGGTGAGCAGTACTTC	CASSLEGLAGALGEQYF
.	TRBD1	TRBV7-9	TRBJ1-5	TGTGCCAGCAGCTTTGGGACAGGGGTTATTCAGCCCCAGCATTTT	CASSFGTGVIQPQHF
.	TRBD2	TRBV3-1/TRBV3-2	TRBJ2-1	TGTGCCAGCAGACTTAGCGGGAGCCGCAATGAGCAGTTCTTC	CASRLSGSRNEQFF
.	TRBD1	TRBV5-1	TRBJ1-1	TGCGCCAGCAAGACCGGGACAGGGCGAGCGACTGAAGCTTTCTTT	CASKTGTGRATEAFF
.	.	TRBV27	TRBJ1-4	TGTGCCATCCCGTCGGAGGGGGAAAAACTGTTTTTT	CAIPSEGEKLFF
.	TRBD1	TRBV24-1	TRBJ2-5	TGTGCCCCCCCGGACAGGGGCTTTTTTTCGTCGGAGACCCAGTACTTC	CAPPDRGFFSSETQYF
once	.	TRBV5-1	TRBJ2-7	TGCGCCAGCAGCTTGGGGACAGATGACTACGAGCAGTACTTC	CASSLGTDDYEQYF
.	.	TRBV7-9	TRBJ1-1	TGTGCCAGCAGCCGCGCTAATACGGGGGGGTCTGAAGCTTTCTTT	CASSRANTGGSEAFF